These T cell receptor beta chains were read from a single sample in a study of blood T cell repertoires in COVID-19. Method: immunoSEQ multiplex PCR; TCRdb's copy keeps in-frame clones and lacks some. The sample lists some 150,000 clones; approximately 84% were seen once. What was sequenced was peripheral blood. Every receptor here comes from a human donor in a cohort sampled during active COVID-19. Each CDR3 is given with its conserved first and last residue. The D gene is left open where the match is weak. Size is omitted from some rows. Given values are once, few, many or a class for expanded clones.

abundance	d_gene	v_gene	j_gene	CDR3nt	CDR3aa
NA	TRBD2	TRBV7-9	TRBJ2-3	TGTGCCAGCAGCTTAATGCCTAGCGGGGGATACACAGATACGCAGTATTTT	CASSLMPSGGYTDTQYF
NA	TRBD1	TRBV9	TRBJ1-5	TGTGCCAGCAGCGGAACGACAGGGGACGGTCAGCCCCAGCATTTT	CASSGTTGDGQPQHF
few	NA	TRBV6-5	TRBJ1-2	TGTGCCACCGGGGGTTCCTATGGCTACACCTTC	CATGGSYGYTF
NA	TRBD1	TRBV9	TRBJ1-1	TGTGCCAGCAGCCCGGGACAGCCGGTGAACACTGAAGCTTTCTTT	CASSPGQPVNTEAFF
NA	NA	TRBV7-9	TRBJ1-1	TGTGCCAGCAGCTTAGCGTCTGGGCGGGGGACTGAAGCTTTCTTT	CASSLASGRGTEAFF
NA	TRBD2	TRBV4-2	TRBJ2-3	TGTGCCAGCAGCCGGACTAGCGGCACAGATACGCAGTATTTT	CASSRTSGTDTQYF
NA	NA	TRBV5-1	TRBJ2-2	TGCGCCAGCACCCAGGATCGGCAAACCGGGGAGCTGTTTTTT	CASTQDRQTGELFF
few	NA	TRBV12-5	TRBJ1-3	TGTGCTAGTGGTTTGTCGCAGGGTGCTGGAAACACCATATATTTT	CASGLSQGAGNTIYF
few	TRBD2	TRBV9	TRBJ2-3	TGTGCCAGCAGCGTAGGGAGGGCTAGCGGGGGCACTAGCACAGATACGCAGTATTTT	CASSVGRASGGTSTDTQYF
NA	TRBD2	TRBV27	TRBJ2-3	TGTGCCAGCAGTTCCTCCGGGGGGGTTAGCACAGATACGCAGTATTTT	CASSSSGGVSTDTQYF
NA	NA	TRBV29-1	TRBJ1-2	TGCAGCGTTGAATCACCCCAGGGTGGCTACACCTTC	CSVESPQGGYTF
once	NA	TRBV6-5	TRBJ1-5	TGTGCCAGCAGTTACATACAGGGTGGTCAGCCCCAGCATTTT	CASSYIQGGQPQHF
once	NA	TRBV28	TRBJ2-3	TGTGCCAGCAGTTTGCGGGGCCTTCGGGGCACAGATACGCAGTATTTT	CASSLRGLRGTDTQYF
few	NA	TRBV10-1	TRBJ1-1	TGCGCCAGCAGTGAAGCCCTGAACACTGAAGCTTTCTTT	CASSEALNTEAFF
NA	NA	TRBV2	TRBJ1-2	TGTGCCAGCAGTCCCCCGACAGGAGTCAATGGCTACACCTTC	CASSPPTGVNGYTF
NA	TRBD1	TRBV7-9	TRBJ1-2	TGTGCCAGCAGCCCGGGACAGTTCTATGGCTACACCTTC	CASSPGQFYGYTF
once	NA	TRBV11-1	TRBJ2-1	TGTGCCAGCCGGGGGGCGGGAAATGAGCAGTTCTTC	CASRGAGNEQFF
NA	TRBD2	TRBV7-2	TRBJ2-3	TGTGCCAGCAGCTTAGGGCTAGCGGGGGGGACCACAGATACGCAGTATTTT	CASSLGLAGGTTDTQYF
once	TRBD1	TRBV2	TRBJ1-5	TGTGCCAGCAGTAAACAGGGGTCCTTGCCCCAGCATTTT	CASSKQGSLPQHF
NA	NA	TRBV3-1/TRBV3-2	TRBJ2-7	TGTGCCAGCAGCCAAGATCGAACAGGGCGGTACGAGCAGTACTTC	CASSQDRTGRYEQYF
NA	NA	TRBV12-3/TRBV12-4	TRBJ2-1	TGTGCCAGCAGTTCGTGGACAGAGCAGTTCTTC	CASSSWTEQFF
NA	NA	TRBV5-1	TRBJ1-1	TGCGCCAGCAGCATCCAGGGAGGAGGGACTGAAGCTTTCTTT	CASSIQGGGTEAFF
NA	NA	TRBV2	TRBJ1-5	TGTGCCAGCAGTGAATCAGGTATTAGCAATCAGCCCCAGCATTTT	CASSESGISNQPQHF
NA	NA	TRBV6-1	TRBJ1-4	TGTGCCAGCAGTGACGAGAGGCGTGAAGAAAAACTGTTTTTT	CASSDERREEKLFF
NA	TRBD1	TRBV7-8	TRBJ1-1	TGTGCCAGCAGCACGGACAGGGGCACTGAAGCTTTCTTT	CASSTDRGTEAFF
NA	TRBD2	TRBV11-3	TRBJ2-5	TGTGCCAGCAGCTTAGGGCTAGCGGGGGGTCGAAGGCAAGAGACCCAGTACTTC	CASSLGLAGGRRQETQYF
NA	TRBD2	TRBV5-1	TRBJ2-3	TGCGCCAGCAGCTTCGGGGGGGCCGGGACAGATACGCAGTATTTT	CASSFGGAGTDTQYF
NA	NA	TRBV6-5	TRBJ1-1	TGTGCCAGCACACAAACGGGTGAGAACACTGAAGCTTTCTTT	CASTQTGENTEAFF
NA	TRBD2	TRBV10-2	TRBJ2-7	TGCGCCAGCACACTCGGGACTAGCGGGACCTACGAGCAGTACTTC	CASTLGTSGTYEQYF
once	NA	TRBV5-4	TRBJ1-3	TGTGCCAGCAGCTTGGATGGCCGAACCTCTGGAAACACCATATATTTT	CASSLDGRTSGNTIYF
NA	TRBD1	TRBV5-1	TRBJ2-6	TGCGCCAGCAGTGGCAGGGGGCGGACTGGGGCCAACGTCCTGACTTTC	CASSGRGRTGANVLTF
NA	NA	TRBV6-5	TRBJ2-1	TGTGCCAGCAGCCGCGGTGCCGGAGTATTAGAGCAGTTCTTC	CASSRGAGVLEQFF